The rows below give T cell receptor beta chains drawn from one sample of a study of graft-versus-host responses after intestinal transplantation. Method: immunoSEQ multiplex PCR; TCRdb's copy keeps in-frame clones and lacks some. The data show about 14,000 clones, with about 61% seen just once and roughly 12% held by the top ten. This specimen consisted of ileum tissue, obtained 524 days after transplant. These receptors were collected from a human patient who received an intestinal transplant, so some T cells may come from the graft donor. Each CDR3 is given with its conserved first and last residue. A D gene is named only where the DNA matches it firmly. Size is omitted from some rows. Given values are once, few, many or a class for expanded clones.

CDR3aa	CDR3nt	abundance	v_gene	j_gene	d_gene
CASSLDPGDSGNTIYF	TGTGCCAGCAGCTTAGACCCGGGGGACTCTGGAAACACCATATATTTT	NA	TRBV7-6	TRBJ1-3	NA
CASRGTGSSTEAFF	TGTGCCAGCAGGGGGACAGGGTCAAGCACTGAAGCTTTCTTT	NA	TRBV25-1	TRBJ1-1	TRBD1
CASSQGAGLTDTQYF	TGCGCCAGCAGCCAAGGAGCGGGGCTCACAGATACGCAGTATTTT	NA	TRBV4-3	TRBJ2-3	TRBD2
CASSFGLAGGGETQYF	TGTGCCAGCTCTTTCGGACTAGCGGGGGGCGGGGAGACCCAGTACTTC	NA	TRBV18	TRBJ2-5	TRBD2
CASSYSLTGGTEAFF	TGTGCCAGCAGTTACTCGTTGACAGGAGGAACTGAAGCTTTCTTT	NA	TRBV6-6	TRBJ1-1	NA
CASSLLASGFTDTQYF	TGCGCCAGCAGCTTGCTGGCTAGCGGGTTCACAGATACGCAGTATTTT	NA	TRBV5-1	TRBJ2-3	TRBD2
CASRKTERETQYF	TGTGCCAGCAGGAAGACAGAGAGAGAGACCCAGTACTTC	NA	TRBV5-6	TRBJ2-5	NA
CASSLEPAGGLNEQFF	TGTGCCAGCAGCTTAGAGCCAGCGGGGGGCCTCAATGAGCAGTTCTTC	NA	TRBV7-2	TRBJ2-1	TRBD2
CASSIRAENTEAFF	TGTGCCAGTAGTATCAGGGCGGAGAACACTGAAGCTTTCTTT	NA	TRBV19	TRBJ1-1	NA
CASSIVMSTEAFF	TGTGCCAGTAGTATAGTCATGAGTACTGAAGCTTTCTTT	NA	TRBV19	TRBJ1-1	NA
CASRTTLLGLSNTEAFF	TGTGCCAGCAGGACTACCTTGTTGGGCCTTTCGAACACTGAAGCTTTCTTT	NA	TRBV2	TRBJ1-1	NA
CASSPGQGTNYGYTF	TGTGCCAGCAGCCCGGGTCAGGGGACTAACTATGGCTACACCTTC	NA	TRBV5-4	TRBJ1-2	NA
CASSLGGDSFYEQYF	TGTGCCAGCAGCTTAGGGGGGGACAGTTTTTACGAGCAGTACTTC	NA	TRBV7-2	TRBJ2-7	NA
CSVLQGDGYTF	TGCAGCGTCCTACAGGGTGATGGCTACACCTTC	NA	TRBV29-1	TRBJ1-2	NA
CASSTGQYGYTF	TGTGCCAGCAGTACGGGACAGTATGGCTACACCTTC	NA	TRBV6-1	TRBJ1-2	TRBD1
CSVPRQGNTGELFF	TGCAGCGTTCCTCGACAGGGGAACACCGGGGAGCTGTTTTTT	NA	TRBV29-1	TRBJ2-2	TRBD1
CASSLAGTLNQPQHF	TGCGCCAGCAGCTTGGCCGGGACACTCAATCAGCCCCAGCATTTT	few	TRBV5-1	TRBJ1-5	NA
CAWSPGTGGTYEQYF	TGTGCCTGGAGTCCTGGGACAGGGGGGACCTACGAGCAGTACTTC	NA	TRBV30	TRBJ2-7	TRBD1
CASSLGTGGVTSYEQYF	TGCGCCAGCAGCCTGGGGACAGGCGGGGTAACCTCCTACGAGCAGTACTTC	NA	TRBV5-1	TRBJ2-7	TRBD1
CASSLSAVWGPGTGELFF	TGTGCCAGCAGCTTATCAGCGGTTTGGGGGCCGGGCACCGGGGAGCTGTTTTTT	NA	TRBV7-8	TRBJ2-2	NA
CASSEWDSSTNYGYTF	TGTGCCAGCAGTGAATGGGACAGCTCTACTAACTATGGCTACACCTTC	NA	TRBV2	TRBJ1-2	TRBD1
CASSGLALHEQFF	TGTGCCAGCAGCGGACTAGCACTGCATGAGCAGTTCTTC	NA	TRBV13	TRBJ2-1	TRBD2